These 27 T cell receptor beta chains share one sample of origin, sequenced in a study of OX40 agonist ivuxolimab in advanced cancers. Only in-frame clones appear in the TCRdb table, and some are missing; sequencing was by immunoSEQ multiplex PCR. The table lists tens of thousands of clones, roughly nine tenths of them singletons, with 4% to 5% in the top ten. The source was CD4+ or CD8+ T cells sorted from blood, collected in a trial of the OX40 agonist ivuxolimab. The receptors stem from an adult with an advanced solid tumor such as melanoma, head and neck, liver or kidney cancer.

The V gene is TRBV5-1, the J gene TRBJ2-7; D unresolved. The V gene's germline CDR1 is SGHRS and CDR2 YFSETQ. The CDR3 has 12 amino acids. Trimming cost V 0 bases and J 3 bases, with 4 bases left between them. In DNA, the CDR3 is TGCGCCAGCAGCTTGGATAACTACGAGCAGTACTTC. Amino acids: CASSLDNYEQYF.

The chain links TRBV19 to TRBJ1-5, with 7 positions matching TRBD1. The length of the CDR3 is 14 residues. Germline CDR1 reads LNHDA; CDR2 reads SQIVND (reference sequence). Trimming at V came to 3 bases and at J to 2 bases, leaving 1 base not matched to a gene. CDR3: CASSIQGGNQPQHF. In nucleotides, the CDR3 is TGTGCCAGTAGTATTCAGGGGGGCAATCAGCCCCAGCATTTT.

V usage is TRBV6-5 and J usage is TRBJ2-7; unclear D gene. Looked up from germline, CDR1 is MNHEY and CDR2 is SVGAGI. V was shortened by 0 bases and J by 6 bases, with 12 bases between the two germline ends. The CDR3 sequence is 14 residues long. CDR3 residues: CASSYSLWVAEQYF. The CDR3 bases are TGTGCCAGCAGTTACTCCTTGTGGGTTGCCGAGCAGTACTTC.

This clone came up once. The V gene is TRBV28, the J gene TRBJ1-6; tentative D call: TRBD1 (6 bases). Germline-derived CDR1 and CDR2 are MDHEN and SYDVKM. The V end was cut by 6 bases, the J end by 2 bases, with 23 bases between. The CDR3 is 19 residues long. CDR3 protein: CASSARAAQGGPYNSPLHF. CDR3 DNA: TGTGCCAGCAGCGCTAGGGCCGCACAGGGCGGACCCTATAATTCACCCCTCCACTTT. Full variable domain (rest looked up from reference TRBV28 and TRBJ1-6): DVKVTQSSRYLVKRTGEKVFLECVQDMDHENMFWYRQDPGLGLRLIYFSYDVKMKEKGDIPEGYSVSREKKERFSLILESASTNQTSMYLCASSARAAQGGPYNSPLHFGNGTRLTVT.

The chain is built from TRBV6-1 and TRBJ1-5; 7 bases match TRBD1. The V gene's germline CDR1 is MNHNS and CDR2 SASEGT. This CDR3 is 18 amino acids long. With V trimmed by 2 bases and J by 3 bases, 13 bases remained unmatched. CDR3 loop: CASSELRWGQILNQPQHF. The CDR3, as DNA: TGTGCCAGCAGTGAATTGAGGTGGGGACAGATTCTCAATCAGCCCCAGCATTTT.

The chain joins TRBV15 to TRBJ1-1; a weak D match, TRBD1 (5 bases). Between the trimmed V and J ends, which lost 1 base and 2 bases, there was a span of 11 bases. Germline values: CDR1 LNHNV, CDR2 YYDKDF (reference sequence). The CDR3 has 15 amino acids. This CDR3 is CATSRGAGFNTEAFF. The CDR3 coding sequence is TGTGCCACCAGCAGAGGAGCAGGGTTCAACACTGAAGCTTTCTTT.

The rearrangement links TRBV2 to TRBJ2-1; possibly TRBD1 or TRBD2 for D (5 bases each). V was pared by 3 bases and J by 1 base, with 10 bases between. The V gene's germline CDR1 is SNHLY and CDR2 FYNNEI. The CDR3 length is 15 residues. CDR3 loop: CASSDSGGSYNEQFF. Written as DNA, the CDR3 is TGTGCCAGCAGTGATTCTGGGGGTTCCTACAATGAGCAGTTCTTC.

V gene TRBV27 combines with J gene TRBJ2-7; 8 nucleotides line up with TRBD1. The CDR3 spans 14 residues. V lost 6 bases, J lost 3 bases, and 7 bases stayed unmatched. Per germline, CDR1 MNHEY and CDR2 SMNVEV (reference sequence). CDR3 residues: CASRDRAPSYEQYF. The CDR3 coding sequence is TGTGCCAGCAGGGACAGGGCCCCTAGCTACGAGCAGTACTTC.

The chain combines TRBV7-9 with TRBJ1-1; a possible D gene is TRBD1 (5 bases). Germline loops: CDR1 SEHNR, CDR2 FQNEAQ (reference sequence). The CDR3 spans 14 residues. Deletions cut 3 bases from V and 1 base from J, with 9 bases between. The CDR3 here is CASSFKGENTEAFF. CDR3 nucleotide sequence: TGTGCCAGCAGCTTCAAAGGGGAGAACACTGAAGCTTTCTTT.

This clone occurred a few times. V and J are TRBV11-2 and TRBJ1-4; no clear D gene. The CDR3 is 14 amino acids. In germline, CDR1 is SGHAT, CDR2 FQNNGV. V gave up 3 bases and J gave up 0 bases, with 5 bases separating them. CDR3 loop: CASSFRTTNEKLFF. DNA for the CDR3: TGTGCCAGCAGCTTCAGGACAACTAATGAAAAACTGTTTTTT.

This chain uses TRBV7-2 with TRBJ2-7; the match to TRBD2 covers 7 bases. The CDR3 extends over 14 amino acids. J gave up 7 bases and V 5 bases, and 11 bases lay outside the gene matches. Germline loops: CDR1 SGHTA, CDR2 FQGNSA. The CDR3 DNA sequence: TGTGCCAGCAGCGACCGACTAGCCTATGGAGAGCAGTACTTC. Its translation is CASSDRLAYGEQYF.

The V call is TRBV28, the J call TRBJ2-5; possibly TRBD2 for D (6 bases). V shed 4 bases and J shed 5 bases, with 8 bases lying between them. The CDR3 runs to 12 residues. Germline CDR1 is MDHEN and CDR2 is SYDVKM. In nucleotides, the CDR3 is TGTGCCAGCAGTTCCAGCGGGGAGACCCAGTACTTC. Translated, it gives CASSSSGETQYF.

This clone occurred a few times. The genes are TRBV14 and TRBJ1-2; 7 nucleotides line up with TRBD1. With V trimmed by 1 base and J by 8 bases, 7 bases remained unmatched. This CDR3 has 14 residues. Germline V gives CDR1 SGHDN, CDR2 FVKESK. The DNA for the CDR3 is TGTGCCAGCAGCCAAGTGAGAGGGGGCTTCGGCTACACCTTC. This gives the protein CASSQVRGGFGYTF.

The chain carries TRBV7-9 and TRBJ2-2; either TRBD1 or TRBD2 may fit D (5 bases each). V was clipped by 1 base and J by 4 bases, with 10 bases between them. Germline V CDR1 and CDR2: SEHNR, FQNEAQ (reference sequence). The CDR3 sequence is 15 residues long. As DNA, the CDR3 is TGTGCCAGCAGCTTAGATCCGGGACCCACCGGGGAGCTGTTTTTT. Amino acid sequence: CASSLDPGPTGELFF.

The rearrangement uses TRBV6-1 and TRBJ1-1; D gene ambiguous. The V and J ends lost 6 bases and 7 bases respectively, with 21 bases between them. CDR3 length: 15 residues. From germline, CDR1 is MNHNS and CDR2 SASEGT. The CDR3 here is CASRKTSASLGEAFF. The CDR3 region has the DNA TGTGCCAGCAGGAAGACATCGGCCAGTTTGGGTGAAGCTTTCTTT.

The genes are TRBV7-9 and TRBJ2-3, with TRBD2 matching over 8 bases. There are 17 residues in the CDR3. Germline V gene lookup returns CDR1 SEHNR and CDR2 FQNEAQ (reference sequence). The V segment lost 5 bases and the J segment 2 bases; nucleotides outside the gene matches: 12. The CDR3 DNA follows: TGTGCCAGCAGCCCGACACTAGCGGAAATAAACACAGATACGCAGTATTTT. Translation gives CASSPTLAEINTDTQYF.

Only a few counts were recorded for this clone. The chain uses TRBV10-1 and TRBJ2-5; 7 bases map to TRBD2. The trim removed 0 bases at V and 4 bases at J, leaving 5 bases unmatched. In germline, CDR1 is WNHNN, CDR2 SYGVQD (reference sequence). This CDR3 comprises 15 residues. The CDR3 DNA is TGCGCCAGCAGTGAGTCGGCGGGGGAACCAGAGACCCAGTACTTC. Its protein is CASSESAGEPETQYF.

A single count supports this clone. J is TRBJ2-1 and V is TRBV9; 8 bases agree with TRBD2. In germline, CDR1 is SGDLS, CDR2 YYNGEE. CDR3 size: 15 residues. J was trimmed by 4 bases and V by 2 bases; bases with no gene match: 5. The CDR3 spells CASSVGGRLYNEQFF. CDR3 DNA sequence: TGTGCCAGCAGCGTCGGCGGGAGGTTGTACAATGAGCAGTTCTTC.

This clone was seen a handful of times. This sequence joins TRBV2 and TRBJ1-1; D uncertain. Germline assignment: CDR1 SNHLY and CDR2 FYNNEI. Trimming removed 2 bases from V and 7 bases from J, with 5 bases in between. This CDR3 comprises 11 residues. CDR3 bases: TGTGCCAGCAGTGAATTGGGTGAAGCTTTCTTT. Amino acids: CASSELGEAFF.

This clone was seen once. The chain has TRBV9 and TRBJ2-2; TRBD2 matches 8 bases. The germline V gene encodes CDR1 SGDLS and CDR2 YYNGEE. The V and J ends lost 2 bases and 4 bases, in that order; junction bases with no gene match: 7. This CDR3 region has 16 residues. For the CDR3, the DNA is TGTGCCAGCAGCGTCCCGGGACTAGGGGGCACCGGGGAGCTGTTTTTT. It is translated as CASSVPGLGGTGELFF.

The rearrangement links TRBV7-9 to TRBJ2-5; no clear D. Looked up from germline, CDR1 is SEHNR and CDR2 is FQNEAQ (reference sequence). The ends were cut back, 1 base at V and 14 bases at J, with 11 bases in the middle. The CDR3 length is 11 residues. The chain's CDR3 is CASSLEPVVYF. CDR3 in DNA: TGTGCCAGCAGCTTAGAACCGGTGGTATACTTC.

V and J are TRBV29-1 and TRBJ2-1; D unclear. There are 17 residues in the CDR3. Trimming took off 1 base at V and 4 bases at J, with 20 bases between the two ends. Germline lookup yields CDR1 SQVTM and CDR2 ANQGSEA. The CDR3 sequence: CSVEGVWRRTIYNEQFF. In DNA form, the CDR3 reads TGCAGCGTTGAAGGAGTGTGGCGCAGGACCATTTACAATGAGCAGTTCTTC.

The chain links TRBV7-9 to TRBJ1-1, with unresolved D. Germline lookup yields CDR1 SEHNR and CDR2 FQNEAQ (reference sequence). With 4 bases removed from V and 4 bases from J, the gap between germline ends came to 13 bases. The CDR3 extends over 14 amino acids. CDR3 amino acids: CASSYPRSGTEAFF. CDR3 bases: TGTGCCAGCAGCTATCCCAGGTCGGGCACTGAAGCTTTCTTT.

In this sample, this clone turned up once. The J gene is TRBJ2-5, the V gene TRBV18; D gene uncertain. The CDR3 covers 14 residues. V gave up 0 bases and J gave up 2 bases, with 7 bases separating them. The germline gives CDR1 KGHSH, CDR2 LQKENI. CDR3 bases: TGTGCCAGCTCACCACCGCGAGTACAAGAGACCCAGTACTTC. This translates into CASSPPRVQETQYF.

DNA of the CDR3: TGTGCCAGCCACTCTGGGGCCAACGTCCTGACTTTC. Translated, it gives CASHSGANVLTF. V and J are TRBV19 and TRBJ2-6; D gene ambiguous. Germline V gene lookup returns CDR1 LNHDA and CDR2 SQIVND (reference sequence). The CDR3 length is 12 residues. Trimming stripped 9 bases from V and 0 bases from J, with 3 bases between. The full variable domain, completed using reference TRBV19 and TRBJ2-6, is DGGITQSPKYLFRKEGQNVTLSCEQNLNHDAMYWYRQDPGQGLRLIYYSQIVNDFQKGDIAEGYSVSREKKESFPLTVTSAQKNPTAFYLCASHSGANVLTFGAGSRLTVL.

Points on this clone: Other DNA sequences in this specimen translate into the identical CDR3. The CDR3 loop is CASSSSSYNEQFF. In DNA, the CDR3 is TGTGCCAGCAGTTCATCTTCCTACAATGAGCAGTTCTTC. The chain recombines TRBV28 with TRBJ2-1, with D hard to call. The CDR3 sequence is 13 residues long. The V gene's germline CDR1 is MDHEN and CDR2 SYDVKM. The germline V and J ends were trimmed by 4 bases and 1 base, with 5 bases remaining between them.

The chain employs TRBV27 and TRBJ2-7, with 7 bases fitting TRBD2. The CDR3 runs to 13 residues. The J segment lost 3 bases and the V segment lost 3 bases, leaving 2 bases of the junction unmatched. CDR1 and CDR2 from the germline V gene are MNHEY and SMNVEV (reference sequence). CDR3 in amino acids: CASSLPSGYEQYF. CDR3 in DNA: TGTGCCAGCAGTTTGCCTAGCGGCTACGAGCAGTACTTC.